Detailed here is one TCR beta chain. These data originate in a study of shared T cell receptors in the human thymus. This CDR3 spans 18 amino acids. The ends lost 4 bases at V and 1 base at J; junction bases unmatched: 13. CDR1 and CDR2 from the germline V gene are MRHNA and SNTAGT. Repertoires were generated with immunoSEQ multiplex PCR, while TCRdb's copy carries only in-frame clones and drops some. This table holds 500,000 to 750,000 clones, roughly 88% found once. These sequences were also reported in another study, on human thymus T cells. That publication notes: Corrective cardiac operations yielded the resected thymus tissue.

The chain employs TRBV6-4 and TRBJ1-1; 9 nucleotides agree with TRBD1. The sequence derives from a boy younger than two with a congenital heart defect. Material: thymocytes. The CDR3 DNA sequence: TGTGCCAGCAGTGGCCCTTTGGACAGGGGAGGACGGAACACTGAAGCTTTCTTT. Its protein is CASSGPLDRGGRNTEAFF.